Shown below are 8 T cell receptor beta chains from a single sample sequenced in a study of T cell repertoires in cytomegalovirus infection (dated by TCRdb to about 2019). Their recognized antigens are unknown. Sequencing was performed on an Illumina HiSeq 1500. TCRdb's own reprocessing of the public reads used fastp at Q25 and MiXCR and kept productive beta chains. Merged by CDR3 protein, the rows form single entries marked with the most common genes and DNA. In this sample the table shows about 330,000 distinct CDR3 sequences, just under 35% of which occur a single time. The ten largest clonotypes hold around an eighth of the sample. In the paper's terms, the treatment or condition label means: in vitro stimulation with specific CMV peptide epitopes to enrich CMV-specific T cells. Sequencing was performed on cultured PBMCs, taken from culture after CMV antigen stimulation. The source is a human donor in good health (CMV status not recorded). Some clones in this sample may be carry-over from other donors' samples.

J is TRBJ2-5 and V is TRBV4-1; TRBD2 agrees at 7 bases. The CDR3 totals 13 residues. J was trimmed by 7 bases and V by 5 bases; bases with no gene match: 7. Germline CDR1 is MGHRA and CDR2 is YSYEKL. The CDR3 here is CASSGTTGWTQYF. The DNA for the CDR3 is TGCGCCAGCAGCGGGACTACGGGCTGGACCCAGTACTTC.

This clonotype was seen only a few times. The rearrangement links TRBV19 to TRBJ2-3; TRBD2 agrees at 7 bases. V lost 4 bases to trimming and J lost 0 bases; unmatched junction nucleotides: 7. The CDR3 has 16 amino acids. Germline-derived CDR1 and CDR2 are LNHDA and SQIVND (reference sequence). CDR3 region: CASSKRSGTSTDTQYF. In DNA, the CDR3 is TGTGCCAGTAGTAAACGAAGCGGGACTAGCACAGATACGCAGTATTTT.

This chain uses TRBV7-2 with TRBJ2-5; no firm D call. V lost 0 bases and J lost 5, with 10 bases in between. The CDR3 totals 14 residues. Per germline, CDR1 SGHTA and CDR2 FQGNSA. The CDR3, as DNA: TGTGCCAGCAGCTTAGCGCCGGGTCGGGAGACCCAGTACTTC. Amino acids: CASSLAPGRETQYF.

J is TRBJ2-7 and V is TRBV27; D possibly matches TRBD1 or TRBD2 (5 bases each). Germline loops: CDR1 MNHEY, CDR2 SMNVEV (reference sequence). This CDR3 is built from 15 residues. With 7 bases removed from V and 2 bases from J, the gap between germline ends came to 18 bases. The CDR3 nucleotides read TGTGCCAGCATACGAGAGTGGGGGACCCCCTACGAGCAGTACTTC. Translation: CASIREWGTPYEQYF.

The chain links TRBV18 to TRBJ2-3, with a tentative D call TRBD1 (5 bases). CDR3 length: 14 residues. Deletions cut 9 bases from V and 0 bases from J, with 13 bases between. Germline V gives CDR1 KGHSH, CDR2 LQKENI. CDR3 sequence reads: CASSYQGSTDTQYF. The CDR3 region has the DNA TGTGCCAGTTCATACCAGGGAAGCACAGATACGCAGTATTTT.

This chain joins TRBV28 and TRBJ2-7; D is undetermined. V shed 5 bases and J shed 8 bases, with 13 bases lying between them. CDR1 is MDHEN, CDR2 SYDVKM, per germline. The CDR3 runs to 12 residues. CDR3 in amino acids: CASSTDLRKQYF. CDR3 DNA sequence: TGTGCCAGCAGTACGGACCTACGGAAGCAGTACTTC.

The V gene is TRBV7-9, the J gene TRBJ2-1; 12 bases fit TRBD2. The CDR3 extends over 20 amino acids. The V segment lost 4 bases and the J segment 0 bases; nucleotides outside the gene matches: 13. The V gene's germline CDR1 is SEHNR and CDR2 FQNEAQ (reference sequence). The CDR3 reads CASSSSPGTSGSPSYNEQFF. CDR3 coding DNA: TGTGCCAGCAGCTCGTCCCCGGGGACTAGCGGGTCCCCCTCCTACAATGAGCAGTTCTTC.

The chain combines TRBV6-5 with TRBJ1-2; tentatively, D is TRBD1 (5 bases). CDR1 MNHEY and CDR2 SVGAGI come from the germline V gene. V lost 0 bases and J 7 bases, leaving 18 bases between the germline ends. This CDR3 is built from 16 residues. The CDR3 coding sequence is TGTGCCAGCAGTTACTCGCTTAGATCAGGGATATTTGGCTACACCTTC. Its protein product is CASSYSLRSGIFGYTF.